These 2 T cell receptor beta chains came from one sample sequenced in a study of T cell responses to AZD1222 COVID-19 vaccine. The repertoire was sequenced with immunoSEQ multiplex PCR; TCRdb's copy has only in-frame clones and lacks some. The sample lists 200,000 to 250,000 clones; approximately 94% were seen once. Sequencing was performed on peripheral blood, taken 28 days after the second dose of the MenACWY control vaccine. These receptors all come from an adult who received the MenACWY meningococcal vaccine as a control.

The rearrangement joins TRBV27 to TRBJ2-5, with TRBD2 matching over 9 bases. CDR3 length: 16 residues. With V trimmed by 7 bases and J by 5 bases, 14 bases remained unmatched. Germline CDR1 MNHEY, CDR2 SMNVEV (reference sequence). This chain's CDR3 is CASIASGIGAWETQYF. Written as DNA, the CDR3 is TGTGCCAGCATTGCTAGCGGGATCGGTGCGTGGGAGACCCAGTACTTC.

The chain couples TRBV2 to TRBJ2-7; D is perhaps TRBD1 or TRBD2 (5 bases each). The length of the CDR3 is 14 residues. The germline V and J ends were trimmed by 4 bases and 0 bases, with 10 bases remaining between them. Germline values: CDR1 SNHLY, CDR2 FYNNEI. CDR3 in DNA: TGTGCCAGCAGTGGGGACCAGAGCTCCTACGAGCAGTACTTC. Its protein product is CASSGDQSSYEQYF.